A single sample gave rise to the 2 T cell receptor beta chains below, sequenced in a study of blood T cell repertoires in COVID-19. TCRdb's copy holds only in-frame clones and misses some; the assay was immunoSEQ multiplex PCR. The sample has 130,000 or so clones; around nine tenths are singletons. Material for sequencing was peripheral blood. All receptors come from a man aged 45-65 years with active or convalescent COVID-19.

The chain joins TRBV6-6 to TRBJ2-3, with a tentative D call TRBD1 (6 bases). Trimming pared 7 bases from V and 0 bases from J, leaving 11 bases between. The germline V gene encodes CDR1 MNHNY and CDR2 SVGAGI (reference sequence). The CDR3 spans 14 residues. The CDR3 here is CASTSQGSTDTQYF. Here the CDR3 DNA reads TGTGCCAGCACTTCACAGGGTAGCACAGATACGCAGTATTTT.

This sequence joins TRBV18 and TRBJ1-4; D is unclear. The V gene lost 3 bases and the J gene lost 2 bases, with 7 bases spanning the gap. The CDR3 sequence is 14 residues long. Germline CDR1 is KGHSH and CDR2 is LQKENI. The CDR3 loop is CASSPSGTNEKLFF. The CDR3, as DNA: TGTGCCAGCTCACCCTCCGGGACTAATGAAAAACTGTTTTTT.